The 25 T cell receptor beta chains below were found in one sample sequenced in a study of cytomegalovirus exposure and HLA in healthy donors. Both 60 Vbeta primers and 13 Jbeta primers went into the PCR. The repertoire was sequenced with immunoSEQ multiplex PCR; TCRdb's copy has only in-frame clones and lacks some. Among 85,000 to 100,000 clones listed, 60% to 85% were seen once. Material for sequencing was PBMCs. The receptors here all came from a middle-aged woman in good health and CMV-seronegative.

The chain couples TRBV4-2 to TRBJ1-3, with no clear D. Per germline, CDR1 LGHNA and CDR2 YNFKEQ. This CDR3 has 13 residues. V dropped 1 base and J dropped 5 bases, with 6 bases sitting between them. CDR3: CASSQGSRNTIYF. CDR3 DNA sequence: TGTGCCAGCAGCCAAGGGAGTAGAAACACCATATATTTT.

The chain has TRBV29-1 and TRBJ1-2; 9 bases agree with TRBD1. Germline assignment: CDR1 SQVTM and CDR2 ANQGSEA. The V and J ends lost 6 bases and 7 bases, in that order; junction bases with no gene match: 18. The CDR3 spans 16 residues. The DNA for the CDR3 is TGCAGCGTCCCCGGGACAGGGCTCCCCCCTGGGGGTGGCTACACCTTC. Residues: CSVPGTGLPPGGGYTF.

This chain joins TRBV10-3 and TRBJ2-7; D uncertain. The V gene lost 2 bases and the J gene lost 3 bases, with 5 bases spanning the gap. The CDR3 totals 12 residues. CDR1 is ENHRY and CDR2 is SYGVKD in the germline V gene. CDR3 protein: CAISENSYEQYF. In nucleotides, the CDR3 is TGTGCCATCAGTGAGAACAGCTACGAGCAGTACTTC.

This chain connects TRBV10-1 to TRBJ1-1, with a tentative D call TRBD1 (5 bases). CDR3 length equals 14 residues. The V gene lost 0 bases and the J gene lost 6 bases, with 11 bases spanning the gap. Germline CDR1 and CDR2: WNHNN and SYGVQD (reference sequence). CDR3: CASSESSGAAEAFF. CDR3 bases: TGCGCCAGCAGTGAGTCGAGCGGGGCCGCTGAAGCTTTCTTT.

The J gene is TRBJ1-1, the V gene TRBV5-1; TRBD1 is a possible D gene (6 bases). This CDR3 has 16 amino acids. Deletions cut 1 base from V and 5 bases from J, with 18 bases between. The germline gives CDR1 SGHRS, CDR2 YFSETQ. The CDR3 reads CASSLYARGGNTEAFF. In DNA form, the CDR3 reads TGCGCCAGCAGCTTGTATGCCAGGGGAGGGAATACTGAAGCTTTCTTT.

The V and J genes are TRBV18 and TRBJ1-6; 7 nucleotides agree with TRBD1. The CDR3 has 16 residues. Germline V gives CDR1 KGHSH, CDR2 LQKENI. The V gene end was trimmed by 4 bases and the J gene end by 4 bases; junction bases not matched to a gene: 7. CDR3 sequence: CASSQERQGYNSPLHF. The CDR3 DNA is TGTGCCAGCTCACAAGAAAGACAGGGTTATAATTCACCCCTCCACTTT.

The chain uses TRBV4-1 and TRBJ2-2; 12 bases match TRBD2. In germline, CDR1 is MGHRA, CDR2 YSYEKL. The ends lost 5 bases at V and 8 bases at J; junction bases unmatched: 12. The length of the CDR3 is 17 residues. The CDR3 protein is CASSYSRTSGVQGELFF. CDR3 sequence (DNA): TGCGCCAGCAGCTACTCCCGGACTAGCGGGGTGCAGGGGGAGCTGTTTTTT.

CDR3 DNA sequence: TGTGCCAGCAGTGACTCCGGGACTAGCGGCACAGATACGCAGTATTTT. Residues: CASSDSGTSGTDTQYF. The chain couples TRBV6-4 to TRBJ2-3; TRBD2 matches at 10 bases. The CDR3 covers 16 residues. In germline, CDR1 is MRHNA, CDR2 SNTAGT. Unmatched junction bases numbered 1, after V lost 0 bases and J lost 1 base.

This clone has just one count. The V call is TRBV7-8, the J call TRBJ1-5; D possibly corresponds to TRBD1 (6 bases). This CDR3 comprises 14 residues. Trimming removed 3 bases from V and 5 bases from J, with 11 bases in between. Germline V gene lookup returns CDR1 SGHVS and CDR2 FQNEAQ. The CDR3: CASSFGTGHQPQHF. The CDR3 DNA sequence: TGTGCCAGCAGCTTCGGCACAGGGCATCAGCCCCAGCATTTT. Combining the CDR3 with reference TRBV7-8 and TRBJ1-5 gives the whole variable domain GAGVSQSPRYKVAKRGQDVALRCDPISGHVSLFWYQQALGQGPEFLTYFQNEAQLDKSGLPSDRFFAERPEGSVSTLKIQRTQQEDSAVYLCASSFGTGHQPQHFGDGTRLSIL.

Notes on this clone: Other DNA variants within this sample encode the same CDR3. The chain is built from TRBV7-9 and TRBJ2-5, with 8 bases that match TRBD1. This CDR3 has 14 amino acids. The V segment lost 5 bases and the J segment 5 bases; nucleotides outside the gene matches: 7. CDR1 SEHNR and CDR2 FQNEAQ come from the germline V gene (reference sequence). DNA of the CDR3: TGTGCCAGCAGCCCCTCAGGGGGCGGGGAGACCCAGTACTTC. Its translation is CASSPSGGGETQYF.

CDR3: CGATGIRTSGNTIYF. The CDR3 nucleotides read TGCGGCGCAACCGGGATCCGCACGTCCGGAAACACCATATATTTT. The chain links TRBV29-1 to TRBJ1-3; D call uncertain. The CDR3 spans 15 residues. CDR1 and CDR2 (germline): SQVTM, ANQGSEA.

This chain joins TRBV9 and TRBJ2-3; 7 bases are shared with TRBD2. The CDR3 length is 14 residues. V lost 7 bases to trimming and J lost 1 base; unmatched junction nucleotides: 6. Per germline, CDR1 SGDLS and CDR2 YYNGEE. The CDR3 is CASGRGDRTDTQYF. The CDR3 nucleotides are TGTGCCAGCGGACGGGGGGACCGCACAGATACGCAGTATTTT. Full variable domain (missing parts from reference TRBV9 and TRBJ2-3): DSGVTQTPKHLITATGQRVTLRCSPRSGDLSVYWYQQSLDQGLQFLIQYYNGEERAKGNILERFSAQQFPDLHSELNLSSLELGDSALYFCASGRGDRTDTQYFGPGTRLTVL.

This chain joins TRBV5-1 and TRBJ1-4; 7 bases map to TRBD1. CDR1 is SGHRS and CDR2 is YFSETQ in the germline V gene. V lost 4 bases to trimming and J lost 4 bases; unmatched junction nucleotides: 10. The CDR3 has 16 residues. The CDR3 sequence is CASSGPLGTDNEKLFF. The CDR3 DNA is TGCGCCAGCAGCGGTCCTCTCGGGACAGATAATGAAAAACTGTTTTTT.

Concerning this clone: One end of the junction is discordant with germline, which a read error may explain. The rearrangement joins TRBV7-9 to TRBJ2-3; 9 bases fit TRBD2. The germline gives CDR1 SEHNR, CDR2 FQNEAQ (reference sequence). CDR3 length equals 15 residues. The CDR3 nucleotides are TGTTCCAGCAGCTCAAGGGGACTAGCTGCAGATACGCAGTATTTT. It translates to CSSSSRGLAADTQYF.

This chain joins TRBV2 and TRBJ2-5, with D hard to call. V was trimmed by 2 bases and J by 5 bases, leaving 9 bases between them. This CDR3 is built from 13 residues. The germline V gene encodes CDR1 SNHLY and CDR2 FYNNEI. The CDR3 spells CASSESAWETQYF. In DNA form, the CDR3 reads TGTGCCAGCAGTGAAAGCGCGTGGGAGACCCAGTACTTC.

This chain's CDR3 is CASSRSGSSYNEQFF. In nucleotides, the CDR3 is TGTGCCAGCAGCCGGAGCGGGAGCTCCTACAATGAGCAGTTCTTC. The genes are TRBV7-2 and TRBJ2-1; TRBD2 matches 8 bases. Per the germline V gene, CDR1 is SGHTA and CDR2 is FQGNSA. Losses at the gene ends were 5 bases for V and 0 bases for J; bases not matched to a gene: 3. This CDR3 contains 15 residues.

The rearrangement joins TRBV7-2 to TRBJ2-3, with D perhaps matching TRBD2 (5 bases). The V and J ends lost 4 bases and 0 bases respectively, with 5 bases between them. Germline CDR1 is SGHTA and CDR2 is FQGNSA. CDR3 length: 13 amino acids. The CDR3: CASSWTSTDTQYF. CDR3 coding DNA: TGTGCCAGCAGCTGGACTAGCACAGATACGCAGTATTTT.

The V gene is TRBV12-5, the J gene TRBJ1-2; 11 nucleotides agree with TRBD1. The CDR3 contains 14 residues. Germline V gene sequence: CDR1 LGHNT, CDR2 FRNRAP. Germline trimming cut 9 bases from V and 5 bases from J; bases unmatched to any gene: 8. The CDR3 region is CASGTGGPGYGYTF. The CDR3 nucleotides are TGTGCTAGCGGGACAGGGGGGCCGGGGTATGGCTACACCTTC.

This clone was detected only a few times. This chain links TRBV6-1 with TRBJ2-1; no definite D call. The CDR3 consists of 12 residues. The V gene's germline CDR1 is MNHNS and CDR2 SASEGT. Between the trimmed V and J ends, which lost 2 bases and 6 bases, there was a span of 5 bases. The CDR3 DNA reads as TGTGCCAGCAGTGAATCGAGCAATGAGCAGTTCTTC. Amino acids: CASSESSNEQFF.

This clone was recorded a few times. The CDR3 sequence: CAWTGDYDTQYF. The CDR3 bases are TGTGCCTGGACTGGGGACTATGATACGCAGTATTTT. The chain joins TRBV30 to TRBJ2-3; TRBD2 agrees at 7 bases. V trimming: 4 bases; J trimming: 6 bases; junction bases outside the gene matches: 4. CDR1 GTSNPN and CDR2 SVGIG come from the germline V gene (reference sequence). The CDR3 runs to 12 residues.

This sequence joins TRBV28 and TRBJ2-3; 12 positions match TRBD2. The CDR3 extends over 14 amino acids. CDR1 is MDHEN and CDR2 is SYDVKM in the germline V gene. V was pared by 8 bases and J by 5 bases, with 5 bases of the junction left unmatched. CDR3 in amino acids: CASSSGGAGDTQYF. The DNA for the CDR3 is TGTGCCAGCTCTAGCGGGGGGGCCGGAGATACGCAGTATTTT.

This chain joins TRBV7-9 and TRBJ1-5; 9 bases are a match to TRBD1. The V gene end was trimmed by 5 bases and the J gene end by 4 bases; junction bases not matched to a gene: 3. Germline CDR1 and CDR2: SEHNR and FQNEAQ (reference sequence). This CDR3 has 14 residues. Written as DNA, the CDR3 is TGTGCCAGCAGCCTTGGGACAGGGAATCAGCCCCAGCATTTT. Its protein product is CASSLGTGNQPQHF.

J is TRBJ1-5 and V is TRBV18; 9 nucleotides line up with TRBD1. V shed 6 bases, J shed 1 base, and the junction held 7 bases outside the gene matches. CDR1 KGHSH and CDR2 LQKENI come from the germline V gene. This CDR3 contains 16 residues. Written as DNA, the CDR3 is TGTGCCAGCTCGCACAGGGGGCTGGCAAGCAATCAGCCCCAGCATTTT. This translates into CASSHRGLASNQPQHF.

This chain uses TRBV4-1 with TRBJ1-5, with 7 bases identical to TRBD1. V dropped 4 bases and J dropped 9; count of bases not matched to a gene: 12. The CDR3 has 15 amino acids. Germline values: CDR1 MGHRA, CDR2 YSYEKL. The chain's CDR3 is CASSPSTTGVRPQHF. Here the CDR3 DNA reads TGCGCCAGCAGCCCCTCAACTACAGGGGTCAGGCCCCAGCATTTT.

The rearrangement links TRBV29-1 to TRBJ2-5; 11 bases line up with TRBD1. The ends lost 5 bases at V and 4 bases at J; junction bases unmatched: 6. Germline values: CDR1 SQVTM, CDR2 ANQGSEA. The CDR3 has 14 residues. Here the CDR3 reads CSVRGQGVRETQYF. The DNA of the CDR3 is TGCAGCGTTCGGGGACAGGGGGTCAGAGAGACCCAGTACTTC.